A single sample is the source of the 28 T cell receptor beta chains below, sequenced in a study of cytomegalovirus exposure and HLA in healthy donors. Assay used: immunoSEQ multiplex PCR; TCRdb lists only in-frame clones, some missing. The profile shows 82,000 or so clones, 90% to 95% of them singletons. The sequenced sample was PBMCs. These receptors were taken from a woman in her late teens or twenties in good health and CMV-seronegative.

V usage is TRBV25-1 and J usage is TRBJ2-7; 7 bases fit TRBD2. Germline-derived CDR1 and CDR2 are MGHDK and SYGVNS. This CDR3 has 15 amino acids. Unmatched junction bases numbered 9, after V lost 7 bases and J lost 0 bases. The CDR3 DNA reads as TGTGCCAGCAACCCTAGCGGCCCGAGCTCCTACGAGCAGTACTTC. Protein sequence: CASNPSGPSSYEQYF.

The table lists this clone with a count of one. This rearrangement joins TRBV2 to TRBJ1-1; unclear D gene. Looked up from germline, CDR1 is SNHLY and CDR2 is FYNNEI. V lost 6 bases, J lost 0 bases, and 17 bases lay in between. The CDR3 contains 16 residues. The CDR3 DNA reads TGTGCCAGCAGCGCCGAACTTCAGGTAATGAACACTGAAGCTTTCTTT. Protein sequence: CASSAELQVMNTEAFF.

The chain carries TRBV30 and TRBJ2-2; the D gene is possibly TRBD2 (6 bases). V lost 3 bases, J lost 6 bases, and 23 bases lay in between. This CDR3 has 17 residues. CDR1 GTSNPN and CDR2 SVGIG come from the germline V gene (reference sequence). CDR3 residues: CAWRSPPSPAGSGELFF. The CDR3 region has the DNA TGTGCCTGGAGGTCCCCCCCTAGCCCGGCGGGGTCCGGGGAGCTGTTTTTT.

The J gene is TRBJ1-1, the V gene TRBV5-1, with TRBD1 matching over 8 bases. Germline lookup yields CDR1 SGHRS and CDR2 YFSETQ. CDR3 size: 14 residues. V trimming: 4 bases; J trimming: 1 base; junction bases outside the gene matches: 3. The CDR3 sequence: CASSDGTGNTEAFF. The CDR3 DNA reads as TGCGCCAGCAGCGACGGGACAGGGAACACTGAAGCTTTCTTT.

This clone showed up just a few times. This chain connects TRBV28 to TRBJ2-7; 8 nucleotides agree with TRBD1. V shed 5 bases, J shed 1 base, and the junction held 28 bases outside the gene matches. The CDR3 extends over 22 amino acids. The germline gives CDR1 MDHEN, CDR2 SYDVKM. DNA for the CDR3: TGTGCCAGCAGTGGGGATGGACAGGGTGACTTTTTGTCCTCCATCCGGTCCTACGAGCAGTACTTC. The encoded protein is CASSGDGQGDFLSSIRSYEQYF.

The chain has TRBV30 and TRBJ2-7; D is perhaps TRBD2 (6 bases). Germline V gives CDR1 GTSNPN, CDR2 SVGIG (reference sequence). Trimming left V 4 bases short and J 0 bases short, with 13 bases between. The CDR3 totals 14 residues. CDR3 sequence (DNA): TGTGCCTGGACGGCGGGGCAGAACTCCTACGAGCAGTACTTC. Translating it yields CAWTAGQNSYEQYF.

In its sample, this clone was seen once. The chain couples TRBV6-5 to TRBJ2-5, with TRBD1 identical over 9 bases. This CDR3 spans 15 amino acids. V lost 5 bases, J lost 5 bases, and 9 bases stayed unmatched. CDR1 is MNHEY, CDR2 SVGAGI, per germline. Here the CDR3 reads CASSRGTGLVETQYF. CDR3 nucleotide sequence: TGTGCCAGCAGTAGGGGGACAGGGCTGGTCGAGACCCAGTACTTC.

The chain is built from TRBV5-4 and TRBJ1-2, with TRBD1 as a possible D gene (5 bases). V was cut by 4 bases and J by 4 bases, with 11 bases left in between. The germline V gene has CDR1 SGHNT and CDR2 YYREEE (reference sequence). This CDR3 is 13 amino acids long. DNA for the CDR3: TGTGCCAGCAGCCCGGACACGATCTATGGCTACACCTTC. Protein sequence: CASSPDTIYGYTF.

The chain joins TRBV28 to TRBJ2-5; 7 nucleotides align to TRBD1. V shed 8 bases and J 7 bases; nucleotides not matched to a gene: 7. Germline V gene lookup returns CDR1 MDHEN and CDR2 SYDVKM. The CDR3 contains 12 residues. CDR3 sequence (DNA): TGTGCCAGCCAGCAGGGGGTGGCGACCCAGTACTTC. Amino acids: CASQQGVATQYF.

The gene calls are TRBV2 and TRBJ2-7; a possible D gene is TRBD1 (6 bases). Trimming shortened V by 6 bases and J by 6 bases, and 18 bases separated the two germline ends. Germline CDR1 reads SNHLY; CDR2 reads FYNNEI. This CDR3 comprises 14 residues. In nucleotides, the CDR3 is TGTGCCAGCAGGGCATACAGGGCGCTCGGCGAGCAGTACTTC. Encoded protein: CASRAYRALGEQYF.

The genes are TRBV28 and TRBJ2-6; perhaps TRBD2 as D (6 bases). Germline V gene data show CDR1 as MDHEN and CDR2 as SYDVKM. Trimming left V 5 bases short and J 1 base short, with 18 bases between. CDR3 length equals 18 residues. For the CDR3, the DNA is TGTGCCAGCAGTCGGGGACTTCGCAAGCCGTCTGGGGCCAACGTCCTGACTTTC. Translating it yields CASSRGLRKPSGANVLTF.

This chain connects TRBV9 to TRBJ2-1; no clear D. The V and J ends lost 0 bases and 0 bases respectively, with 7 bases between them. The CDR3 totals 15 residues. Germline CDR1 and CDR2: SGDLS and YYNGEE. CDR3 sequence: CASSVALGSYNEQFF. CDR3 bases: TGTGCCAGCAGCGTAGCCCTAGGCTCCTACAATGAGCAGTTCTTC.

The genes are TRBV6-5 and TRBJ2-3; D uncertain. This CDR3 is built from 12 residues. The germline V and J ends were trimmed by 6 bases and 6 bases, with 10 bases remaining between them. CDR1 and CDR2 (germline): MNHEY, SVGAGI. The CDR3 DNA reads TGTGCCAGCAGCCCCTCTACTGATACGCAGTATTTT. Translated: CASSPSTDTQYF.

This sequence joins TRBV6-5 and TRBJ2-7, with D perhaps matching TRBD2 (5 bases). Trimming took off 2 bases at V and 4 bases at J, with 15 bases between the two ends. The CDR3 loop spans 15 amino acids. CDR1 MNHEY and CDR2 SVGAGI come from the germline V gene. The CDR3 spells CASSYAASRGYEQYF. The CDR3 DNA reads TGTGCCAGCAGTTACGCGGCTAGTCGAGGGTACGAGCAGTACTTC.

The chain is built from TRBV29-1 and TRBJ1-3; 7 nucleotides line up with TRBD1. This CDR3 spans 14 amino acids. Unmatched junction bases numbered 6, after V lost 7 bases and J lost 0 bases. Per the germline V gene, CDR1 is SQVTM and CDR2 is ANQGSEA. The CDR3 spells CSASGQFSGNTIYF. The CDR3 region has the DNA TGCAGCGCCTCGGGACAGTTCTCTGGAAACACCATATATTTT.

This chain uses TRBV28 with TRBJ2-2; a possible D gene is TRBD1 (5 bases). V lost 11 bases and J lost 5, with 18 bases in between. This CDR3 region has 14 residues. Germline values: CDR1 MDHEN, CDR2 SYDVKM. The CDR3 loop is CASRRPGKTGELFF. CDR3 DNA: TGTGCCTCCCGCCGCCCAGGGAAAACCGGGGAGCTGTTTTTT.

The CDR3 region is CASSPGLAGSNEQFF. The CDR3 DNA follows: TGTGCCAGCAGTCCCGGACTAGCGGGATCCAATGAGCAGTTCTTC. The rearrangement uses TRBV6-5 and TRBJ2-1, with 12 positions matching TRBD2. The CDR3 is 15 amino acids. The V and J ends lost 5 bases and 6 bases, in that order; junction bases with no gene match: 5. Per germline, CDR1 MNHEY and CDR2 SVGAGI.

V gene TRBV4-1 combines with J gene TRBJ2-7; TRBD1 matches 10 bases. Germline loops: CDR1 MGHRA, CDR2 YSYEKL. J was trimmed by 5 bases and V by 2 bases; bases with no gene match: 3. CDR3 length: 14 residues. The CDR3 DNA sequence: TGCGCCAGCAGCCAACCGGACAGGGGGGACGAGCAGTACTTC. It yields the protein CASSQPDRGDEQYF.

The J gene is TRBJ1-1, the V gene TRBV4-1; no reliable D call. The CDR3 consists of 16 residues. Looked up from germline, CDR1 is MGHRA and CDR2 is YSYEKL. V was clipped by 4 bases and J by 1 base, with 16 bases between them. As DNA, the CDR3 is TGCGCCAGCAGCCCGCTTGCGGGAGCGGGGAACACTGAAGCTTTCTTT. This encodes CASSPLAGAGNTEAFF.

This chain joins TRBV6-5 and TRBJ2-5; TRBD1 matches at 7 bases. The CDR3 is 15 amino acids. Germline V gene data show CDR1 as MNHEY and CDR2 as SVGAGI. Germline trimming cut 9 bases from V and 1 base from J; bases unmatched to any gene: 11. The CDR3 bases are TGTGCCAGTACCACCGGGACAGCCCTCCAAGAGACCCAGTACTTC. Protein product: CASTTGTALQETQYF.

V usage is TRBV2 and J usage is TRBJ2-1, with D possibly TRBD2 on 5 matching bases. Germline V gene lookup returns CDR1 SNHLY and CDR2 FYNNEI. The CDR3 loop spans 14 amino acids. V lost 4 bases to trimming and J lost 0 bases, with 7 bases between them. The CDR3 region is CASSGLRSYNEQFF. CDR3 nucleotides: TGTGCCAGCAGTGGACTACGCTCCTACAATGAGCAGTTCTTC.

The rearrangement joins TRBV6-7 to TRBJ2-7; TRBD1 matches 11 bases. TRBV6-7 counts as an open reading frame of uncertain function. V trimming: 10 bases; J trimming: 4 bases; junction bases outside the gene matches: 12. This CDR3 comprises 15 residues. As DNA, the CDR3 is TGTGCCAAAGAACAGGGGGACAGGGGGTTATACGAGCAGTACTTC. Translation gives CAKEQGDRGLYEQYF.

The chain is built from TRBV5-5 and TRBJ2-5; 7 bases are shared with TRBD2. Germline lookup yields CDR1 SGHKS and CDR2 YYEKEE (reference sequence). The CDR3 is made up of 15 amino acids. V shed 4 bases and J 2 bases; nucleotides not matched to a gene: 8. CDR3 sequence (DNA): TGTGCCAGCAGCAATCGCGCGGGGGATCAAGAGACCCAGTACTTC. The encoded protein is CASSNRAGDQETQYF. Full variable domain (outside the CDR3, taken from reference TRBV5-5 and TRBJ2-5): DAGVTQSPTHLIKTRGQQVTLRCSPISGHKSVSWYQQVLGQGPQFIFQYYEKEERGRGNFPDRFSARQFPNYSSELNVNALLLGDSALYLCASSNRAGDQETQYFGPGTRLLVL.

This rearrangement joins TRBV25-1 to TRBJ2-2; D call uncertain. This CDR3 has 15 amino acids. Germline CDR1 reads MGHDK; CDR2 reads SYGVNS. V lost 3 bases and J lost 0, with 8 bases in between. CDR3 in amino acids: CASSDTRANTGELFF. The CDR3 DNA is TGTGCCAGCAGTGATACGAGAGCGAACACCGGGGAGCTGTTTTTT.

The count of this clone is one. V and J are TRBV6-6 and TRBJ2-7; 9 bases map to TRBD1. This CDR3 comprises 15 residues. Germline lookup yields CDR1 MNHNY and CDR2 SVGAGI (reference sequence). V lost 6 bases and J lost 0; bases outside the gene matches: 6. CDR3 bases: TGTGCCAGCAGACCCGGGACAGGGAGCTCCTACGAGCAGTACTTC. The encoded protein is CASRPGTGSSYEQYF.

The chain has TRBV19 and TRBJ2-1, with D tentatively TRBD1 (5 bases). The CDR3 has 16 residues. Germline-derived CDR1 and CDR2 are LNHDA and SQIVND (reference sequence). V was clipped by 3 bases and J by 6 bases, with 18 bases between them. CDR3 bases: TGTGCCAGTAGTATGTGGAACCCAGGGCAGGCCAATGAGCAGTTCTTC. This encodes CASSMWNPGQANEQFF.

CDR3 sequence: CASSPRLAGSYNEQFF. The CDR3, as DNA: TGTGCCAGCAGCCCCCGGCTAGCGGGGTCCTACAATGAGCAGTTCTTC. The chain links TRBV7-9 to TRBJ2-1, with TRBD2 matching over 9 bases. The V gene end was trimmed by 5 bases and the J gene end by 1 base; junction bases not matched to a gene: 6. Germline V CDR1 and CDR2: SEHNR, FQNEAQ (reference sequence). The CDR3 has 16 amino acids.

J is TRBJ2-2 and V is TRBV5-4, with D tentatively TRBD2 (6 bases). V was shortened by 3 bases and J by 6 bases, with 12 bases between the two germline ends. The V gene's germline CDR1 is SGHNT and CDR2 YYREEE (reference sequence). CDR3 length: 14 amino acids. CDR3 sequence (DNA): TGTGCCAGCAGCTATGAGGAGGGAGCCGGGGAGCTGTTTTTT. This encodes CASSYEEGAGELFF. Based on the CDR3 plus reference TRBV5-4 and TRBJ2-2, the full variable domain is ETGVTQSPTHLIKTRGQQVTLRCSSQSGHNTVSWYQQALGQGPQFIFQYYREEENGRGNFPPRFSGLQFPNYSSELNVNALELDDSALYLCASSYEEGAGELFFGEGSRLTVL.